This TCR beta chain was retrieved from a study of cytomegalovirus exposure and HLA in healthy donors. CDR1 and CDR2 (germline): SNHLY, FYNNEI. This CDR3 has 13 residues. Between the trimmed V and J ends, which lost 7 bases and 8 bases, there was a span of 15 bases. PCR primers comprised 60 Vbeta and 13 Jbeta primers. Profiled with immunoSEQ multiplex PCR; TCRdb holds only in-frame clones, not every one. The sample yields 200,000 to 300,000 clones, over 70% seen once. V and J are TRBV2 and TRBJ1-5, with D possibly matching TRBD1 (5 bases). Material: PBMCs. The sequence was collected from a woman in her sixties or seventies in good health and CMV-seropositive. Here the CDR3 DNA reads TGTGCCAGCAAGGGGCCAAGCGTGGAGCCCCAGCATTTT. Translation: CASKGPSVEPQHF.